This T cell receptor beta chain was sequenced for a study of Tregs in tolerant kidney transplant recipients. General study points: Activated donor B cell expansion appeared to reveal the most relevant donor-specific TCRbeta repertoire.

Profiling relied on immunoSEQ multiplex PCR, and the TCRdb table lists in-frame clones only, not all of them. In the table there are 45,000 to 55,000 clones, 90% to 95% of which are singletons. Comment on this clone: Its specificity is not known.

V lost 7 bases to trimming and J lost 2 bases, with 9 bases between them. Germline CDR1 and CDR2: MNHEY and SMNVEV (reference sequence). This CDR3 is built from 13 residues. Related graft donors supplied nonmyeloablative bone marrow transplants, and mixed chimerism was transient. The input for sequencing was CD8+ T cells from blood (PBMCs), taken 24 months after the transplant. The chain couples TRBV27 to TRBJ2-1; weak D call: TRBD2 (6 bases). The sequence was collected from a human patient who received a combined kidney and bone marrow transplant. These T cells may partly come from the graft donor. The CDR3 nucleotides read TGTGCCAGCAACTCGGGGGCCTACAATGAGCAGTTCTTC. Translation gives CASNSGAYNEQFF.